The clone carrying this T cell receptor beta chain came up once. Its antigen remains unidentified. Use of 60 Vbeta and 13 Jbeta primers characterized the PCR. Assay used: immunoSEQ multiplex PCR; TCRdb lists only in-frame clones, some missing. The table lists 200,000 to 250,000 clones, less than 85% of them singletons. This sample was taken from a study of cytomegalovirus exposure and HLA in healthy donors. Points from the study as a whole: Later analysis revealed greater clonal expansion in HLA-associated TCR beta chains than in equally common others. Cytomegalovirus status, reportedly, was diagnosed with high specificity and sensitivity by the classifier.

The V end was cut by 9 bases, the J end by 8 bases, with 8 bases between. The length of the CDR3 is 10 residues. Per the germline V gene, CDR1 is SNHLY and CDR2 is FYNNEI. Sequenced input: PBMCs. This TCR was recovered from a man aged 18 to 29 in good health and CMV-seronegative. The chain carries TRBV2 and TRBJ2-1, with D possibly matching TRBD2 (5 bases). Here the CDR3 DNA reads TGTGCCAGTAGGCGGGATGAGCAGTTCTTC. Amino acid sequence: CASRRDEQFF. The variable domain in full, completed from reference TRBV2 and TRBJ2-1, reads EPEVTQTPSHQVTQMGQEVILRCVPISNHLYFYWYRQILGQKVEFLVSFYNNEISEKSEIFDDQFSVERPDGSNFTLKIRSTKLEDSAMYFCASRRDEQFFGPGTRLTVL.